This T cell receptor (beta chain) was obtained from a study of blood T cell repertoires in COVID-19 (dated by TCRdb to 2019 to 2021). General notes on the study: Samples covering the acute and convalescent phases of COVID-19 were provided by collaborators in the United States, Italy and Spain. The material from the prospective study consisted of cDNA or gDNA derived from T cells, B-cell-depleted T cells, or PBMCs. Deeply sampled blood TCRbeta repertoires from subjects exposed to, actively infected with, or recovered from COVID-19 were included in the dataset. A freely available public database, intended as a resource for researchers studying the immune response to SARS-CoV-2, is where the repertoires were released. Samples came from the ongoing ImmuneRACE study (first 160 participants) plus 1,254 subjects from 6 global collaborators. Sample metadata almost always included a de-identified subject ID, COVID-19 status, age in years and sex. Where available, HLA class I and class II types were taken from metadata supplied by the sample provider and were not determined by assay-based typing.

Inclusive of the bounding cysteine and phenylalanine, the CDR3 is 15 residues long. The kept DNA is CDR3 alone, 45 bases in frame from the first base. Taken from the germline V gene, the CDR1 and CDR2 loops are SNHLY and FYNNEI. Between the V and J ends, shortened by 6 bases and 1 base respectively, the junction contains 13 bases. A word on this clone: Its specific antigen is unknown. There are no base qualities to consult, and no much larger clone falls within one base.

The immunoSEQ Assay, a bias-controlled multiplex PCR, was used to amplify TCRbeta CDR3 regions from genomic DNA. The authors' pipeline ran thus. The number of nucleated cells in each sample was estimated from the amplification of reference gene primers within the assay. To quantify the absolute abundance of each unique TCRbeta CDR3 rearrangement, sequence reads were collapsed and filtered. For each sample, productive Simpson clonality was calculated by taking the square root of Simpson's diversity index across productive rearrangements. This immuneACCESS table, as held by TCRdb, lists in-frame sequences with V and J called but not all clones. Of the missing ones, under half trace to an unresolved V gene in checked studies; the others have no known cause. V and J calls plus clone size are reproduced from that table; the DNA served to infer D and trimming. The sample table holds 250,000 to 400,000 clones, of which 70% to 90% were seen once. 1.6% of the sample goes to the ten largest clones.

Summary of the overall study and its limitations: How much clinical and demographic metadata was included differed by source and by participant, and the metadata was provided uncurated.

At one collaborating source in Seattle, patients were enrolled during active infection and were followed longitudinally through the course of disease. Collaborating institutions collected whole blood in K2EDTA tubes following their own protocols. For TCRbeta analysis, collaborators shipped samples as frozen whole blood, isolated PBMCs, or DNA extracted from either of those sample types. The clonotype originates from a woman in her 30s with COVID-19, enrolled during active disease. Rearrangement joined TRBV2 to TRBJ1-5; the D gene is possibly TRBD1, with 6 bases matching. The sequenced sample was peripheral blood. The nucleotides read TGTGCCAGCAGAGTTGGACAGATAAGCAATCAGCCCCAGCATTTT. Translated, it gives CASRVGQISNQPQHF.